The TCR beta chain described here comes from a study of graft-versus-host responses after intestinal transplantation. The overall study: Each recipient received anti-thymocyte globulin induction, then tacrolimus and steroids for 3 to 4 years.

The CDR3 has 15 amino acids. Germline CDR1 reads SGHRS; CDR2 reads YFSETQ. Trimming removed 4 bases at V and 7 bases at J, with 15 bases between. Here immunoSEQ multiplex PCR was the method, and the copy in TCRdb shows in-frame clones only, minus some. There are some 40,000 clones in the sample; around 92% occur only once, and approximately 6.9% lies in the top ten. The sequence derives from a human patient who received an intestinal transplant, so some T cells may come from the graft donor. Source: PBMCs, taken around 270 days after transplant. The J gene is TRBJ1-6, the V gene TRBV5-1; no clear D. CDR3 in DNA: TGCGCCAGCAGCGACCGGACTACCTCAAATTCACCCCTCCACTTT. Amino acids: CASSDRTTSNSPLHF.